Following are 11 T cell receptor beta chains from one sample sequenced in a study of T cells in localized non-small cell lung cancer. Generated by immunoSEQ multiplex PCR, the TCRdb table keeps only in-frame clones and is missing some. The profile covers approximately 30,000 clones, with 70% to 90% appearing a single time and 4.2% taken by the ten largest. Sequenced here: peripheral blood mononuclear cells, sampled before any cancer treatment. These receptors were obtained from a woman between 35 and 70 years old with stage III lung adenocarcinoma.

J is TRBJ2-1 and V is TRBV5-4; D is uncertain. The CDR3 has 15 residues. V lost 2 bases, J lost 0 bases, and 9 bases lay in between. Per the germline V gene, CDR1 is SGHNT and CDR2 is YYREEE (reference sequence). CDR3 nucleotides: TGTGCCAGCAGCTTAGACATGAGCTCCTACAATGAGCAGTTCTTC. As protein: CASSLDMSSYNEQFF.

This clone appeared a few times. CDR3 residues: CASSPIANSNSPLHF. In DNA, the CDR3 is TGTGCCAGCTCACCAATAGCTAATTCAAATTCACCCCTCCACTTT. The chain joins TRBV18 to TRBJ1-6; D call uncertain. Trimming took 2 bases from V and 7 from J, leaving 12 bases between them. Germline CDR1 reads KGHSH; CDR2 reads LQKENI. The CDR3 consists of 15 residues.

This clone has just one count. CDR3 amino acids: CASSLRSGIAGGTDTQYF. The CDR3, as DNA: TGTGCCAGCAGCCTCCGGAGCGGGATAGCGGGAGGCACAGATACGCAGTATTTT. The chain uses TRBV13 and TRBJ2-3; TRBD2 aligns across 9 bases. The CDR3 is 18 residues long. From germline, CDR1 is PRHDT and CDR2 FYEKMQ (reference sequence). Losses at the gene ends were 5 bases for V and 1 base for J; bases not matched to a gene: 13.

The rearrangement uses TRBV28 and TRBJ2-7; weak D call: TRBD1 (6 bases). In germline, CDR1 is MDHEN, CDR2 SYDVKM. The length of the CDR3 is 15 residues. Trimming left V 6 bases short and J 5 bases short, with 20 bases between. The CDR3 protein is CASSTAGGQLDEQYF. CDR3 in DNA: TGTGCCAGCAGCACCGCTGGCGGACAGCTGGACGAGCAGTACTTC.

Regarding this clone: The junction departs from germline at one end; a sequencing error may be responsible. The genes are TRBV30 and TRBJ1-2; TRBD1 aligns across 8 bases. Germline V lookup: CDR1 GTSNPN, CDR2 SVGIG (reference sequence). The CDR3 totals 15 residues. CDR3 region: CAWSPRTGTNYGHTF. The CDR3 coding sequence is TGTGCCTGGAGTCCTCGGACAGGGACTAACTATGGCCACACCTTC.

The V gene is TRBV5-4, the J gene TRBJ1-1; D is possibly TRBD1 (6 bases). Deletions cut 7 bases from V and 2 bases from J, with 15 bases between. Germline CDR1 SGHNT, CDR2 YYREEE (reference sequence). The CDR3 is 14 residues long. CDR3 sequence: CASRGGTRNTEAFF. The CDR3 region has the DNA TGTGCCAGCCGGGGGGGGACACGAAACACTGAAGCTTTCTTT.

The chain uses TRBV18 and TRBJ1-3, with a possible D match to TRBD1 (5 bases). In germline, CDR1 is KGHSH, CDR2 LQKENI. The CDR3 covers 16 residues. V was trimmed by 1 base and J by 2 bases, leaving 12 bases between them. CDR3 DNA sequence: TGTGCCAGCTCACCACTCGGGGCAGGGCCTGGAAACACCATATATTTT. This codes for CASSPLGAGPGNTIYF.

The V call is TRBV4-1, the J call TRBJ1-2; perhaps TRBD1 as D (5 bases). This CDR3 is built from 16 residues. V lost 3 bases and J lost 0, with 14 bases in between. Germline-derived CDR1 and CDR2 are MGHRA and YSYEKL. In DNA form, the CDR3 reads TGCGCCAGCAGCCATGATGGCGGGGGAACTAACTATGGCTACACCTTC. It is translated as CASSHDGGGTNYGYTF.

The chain couples TRBV19 to TRBJ1-1; 7 nucleotides match TRBD1. The CDR3 has 15 residues. In germline, CDR1 is LNHDA, CDR2 SQIVND (reference sequence). V was pared by 4 bases and J by 7 bases, with 12 bases of the junction left unmatched. The CDR3 DNA sequence: TGTGCCAGTAGTAAAGGCCGGACAGGTCGTGATGAAGCTTTCTTT. As protein: CASSKGRTGRDEAFF. The full variable domain, with the rest looked up from reference TRBV19 and TRBJ1-1, is DGGITQSPKYLFRKEGQNVTLSCEQNLNHDAMYWYRQDPGQGLRLIYYSQIVNDFQKGDIAEGYSVSREKKESFPLTVTSAQKNPTAFYLCASSKGRTGRDEAFFGQGTRLTVV.

The chain recombines TRBV10-3 with TRBJ2-3, with 8 bases identical to TRBD2. The CDR3 is made up of 15 amino acids. Germline trimming cut 0 bases from V and 6 bases from J; bases unmatched to any gene: 5. Germline V gene data show CDR1 as ENHRY and CDR2 as SYGVKD. The CDR3 coding sequence is TGTGCCATCAGTGAGTCGAGCGGGAGATCTGATACGCAGTATTTT. Translated: CAISESSGRSDTQYF.

The V call is TRBV30, the J call TRBJ2-7; 10 bases align to TRBD1. The CDR3 loop spans 14 amino acids. The germline V gene encodes CDR1 GTSNPN and CDR2 SVGIG (reference sequence). Trimming at V came to 2 bases and at J to 6 bases, leaving 7 bases not matched to a gene. This chain's CDR3 is CAWSLGQGIREQYF. CDR3 nucleotides: TGTGCCTGGAGTTTGGGACAGGGGATTCGCGAGCAGTACTTC.